This T cell receptor beta chain comes out of a study of blood T cell repertoires in COVID-19. Study overall: Specimens from acute and convalescent COVID-19 originated in the United States, Italy and Spain. PBMCs, B-cell-depleted T cells, or T cells were the source of the cDNA or gDNA that made up the material.

In the original processing: How many nucleated cells were present was estimated from reference gene primer amplification. TCRdb's copy holds only in-frame clones and misses some; the assay was immunoSEQ multiplex PCR. The V and J calls and the clone size are those of that table, but D and trimming were determined from the DNA. This table has about 88,000 clones, roughly 84% appearing once. V shed 7 bases, J shed 1 base, and the junction held 6 bases outside the gene matches. The CDR3 has 14 residues. CDR1 is SQVTM and CDR2 is ANQGSEA in the germline V gene. Source material: peripheral blood. The chain is built from TRBV29-1 and TRBJ2-3; 9 nucleotides agree with TRBD1. The sequence was collected from a woman over 75 with acute or convalescent COVID-19. The CDR3 region is CSARTGVGTDTQYF. CDR3 DNA: TGCAGCGCGAGGACAGGGGTTGGCACAGATACGCAGTATTTT.